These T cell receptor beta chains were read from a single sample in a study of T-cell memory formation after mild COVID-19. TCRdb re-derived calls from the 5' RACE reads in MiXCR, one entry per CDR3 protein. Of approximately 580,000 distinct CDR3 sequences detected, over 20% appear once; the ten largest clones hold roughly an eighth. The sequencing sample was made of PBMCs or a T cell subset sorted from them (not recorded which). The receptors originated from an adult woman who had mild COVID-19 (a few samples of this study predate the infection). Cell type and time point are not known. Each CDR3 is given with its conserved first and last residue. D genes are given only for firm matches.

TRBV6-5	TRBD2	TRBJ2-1	CASSTAGGSYNEQFF
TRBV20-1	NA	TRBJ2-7	CSASTSLPYEQYF
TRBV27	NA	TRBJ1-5	CASPSRSNQPQHF
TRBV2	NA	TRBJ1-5	CASSGAAGKPQHF
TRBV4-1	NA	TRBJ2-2	CASSQVGQGGELFF
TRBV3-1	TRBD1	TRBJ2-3	CASSLRSQGARDTQYF
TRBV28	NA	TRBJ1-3	CAILDGRSGNTIYF
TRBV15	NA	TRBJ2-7	CATSRDFAYEQYF
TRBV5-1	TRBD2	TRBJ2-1	CASSWTSGGPPYNEQFF
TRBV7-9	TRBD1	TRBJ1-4	CASTPTGLNEKLFF
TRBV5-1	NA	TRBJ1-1	CASSPARGPGNTEAFF
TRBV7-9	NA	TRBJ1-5	CASSLVNQPQHF
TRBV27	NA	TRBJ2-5	CASSFRAGNWETQYF
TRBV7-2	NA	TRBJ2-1	CASSPTAGNNEQFF
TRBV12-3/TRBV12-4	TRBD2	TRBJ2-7	CASTGGGPHEQYF
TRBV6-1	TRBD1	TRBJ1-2	CASSMRTGGNYGYTF
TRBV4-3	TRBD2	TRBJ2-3	CATSPAGGEDTQYF
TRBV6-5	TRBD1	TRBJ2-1	CASSYSGRGPNEQFF
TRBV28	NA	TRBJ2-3	CASSPGPGTDTQYF
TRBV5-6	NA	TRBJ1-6	CASRTWVPNSPLHF